Listed here are 11 T cell receptor beta chains from one sample, sequenced in a study of cytomegalovirus exposure and HLA in healthy donors. Both 60 Vbeta primers and 13 Jbeta primers went into the PCR. Sequenced by immunoSEQ multiplex PCR; TCRdb stores in-frame clones only, minus some. Of more than 140,000 clones in the sample, approximately 71% were seen once. Sequenced input: PBMCs. Source of these receptors: a man in his forties or fifties in good health and CMV-seronegative.

The chain employs TRBV5-4 and TRBJ2-5; D perhaps matches TRBD1 (6 bases). Trimming removed 0 bases from V and 5 bases from J, with 14 bases in between. This CDR3 is 15 amino acids long. CDR1 is SGHNT, CDR2 YYREEE, per germline (reference sequence). The CDR3 coding sequence is TGTGCCAGCAGCTTGGTCCAGGGGCCCGGGGAGACCCAGTACTTC. Its translation is CASSLVQGPGETQYF.

The table lists this clone with a few counts. The chain uses TRBV5-1 and TRBJ1-4; D is perhaps TRBD1 (5 bases). This CDR3 region has 15 residues. The V end was cut by 4 bases, the J end by 8 bases, with 18 bases between. Germline loops: CDR1 SGHRS, CDR2 YFSETQ. CDR3 sequence (DNA): TGCGCCAGCAGCCCCAGGGAGGCGGCGGAAGAAAAACTGTTTTTT. Its translation is CASSPREAAEEKLFF. The variable domain in full, completed from reference TRBV5-1 and TRBJ1-4, reads KAGVTQTPRYLIKTRGQQVTLSCSPISGHRSVSWYQQTPGQGLQFLFEYFSETQRNKGNFPGRFSGRQFSNSRSEMNVSTLELGDSALYLCASSPREAAEEKLFFGSGTQLSVL.

The chain is built from TRBV7-2 and TRBJ2-2; tentative D call: TRBD1 (6 bases). The ends were cut back, 3 bases at V and 0 bases at J, with 8 bases in the middle. The CDR3 is 15 residues long. Germline V lookup: CDR1 SGHTA, CDR2 FQGNSA. The chain's CDR3 is CASSLGQTNTGELFF. Here the CDR3 DNA reads TGTGCCAGCAGCTTGGGACAAACGAACACCGGGGAGCTGTTTTTT. The full variable domain, in which reference TRBV7-2 and TRBJ2-2 provide the parts outside the CDR3, is GAGVSQSPSNKVTEKGKDVELRCDPISGHTALYWYRQSLGQGLEFLIYFQGNSAPDKSGLPSDRFSAERTGGSVSTLTIQRTQQEDSAVYLCASSLGQTNTGELFFGEGSRLTVL.

This sequence joins TRBV9 and TRBJ2-1, with D possibly TRBD1 on 5 matching bases. The CDR3 contains 17 residues. V was shortened by 4 bases and J by 2 bases, with 19 bases between the two germline ends. Germline V gene sequence: CDR1 SGDLS, CDR2 YYNGEE. CDR3 in DNA: TGTGCCAGCAGCTTTAAACGACAGCTTGGAGCCTACAATGAGCAGTTCTTC. Translation: CASSFKRQLGAYNEQFF.

The chain has TRBV27 and TRBJ2-3; 12 nucleotides line up with TRBD2. V lost 5 bases and J lost 1; bases outside the gene matches: 1. The CDR3 contains 15 residues. Germline V lookup: CDR1 MNHEY, CDR2 SMNVEV (reference sequence). CDR3: CASSLAGGGTDTQYF. The CDR3 DNA reads TGTGCCAGCAGTCTAGCGGGGGGGGGCACAGATACGCAGTATTTT.

This clone was counted once. The V call is TRBV28, the J call TRBJ1-2; D is unresolved. From germline, CDR1 is MDHEN and CDR2 SYDVKM. Trimming took off 6 bases at V and 0 bases at J, with 14 bases between the two ends. This CDR3 contains 15 residues. The chain's CDR3 is CASSPLGLSNYGYTF. CDR3 DNA sequence: TGTGCCAGCAGCCCCCTCGGACTTTCTAACTATGGCTACACCTTC.

The chain combines TRBV2 with TRBJ1-2, with TRBD1 as a possible D gene (5 bases). CDR1 and CDR2 (germline): SNHLY, FYNNEI. The germline V and J ends were trimmed by 3 bases and 3 bases, with 8 bases remaining between them. This CDR3 spans 13 amino acids. CDR3 nucleotide sequence: TGTGCCAGCAGTGAGGGGGGGGACTATGGCTACACCTTC. Translating gives CASSEGGDYGYTF.

The chain carries TRBV11-2 and TRBJ2-5; tentative D call: TRBD1 (6 bases). Germline-derived CDR1 and CDR2 are SGHAT and FQNNGV. The CDR3 totals 14 residues. V lost 1 base and J lost 11, with 17 bases in between. The CDR3, as DNA: TGTGCCAGCAGCTTAGTGGCAGGGGTCTGGGAGCAGTACTTC. This sequence encodes CASSLVAGVWEQYF.

The chain joins TRBV14 to TRBJ2-5, with a tentative D call TRBD1 (5 bases). Trimming shortened V by 1 base and J by 6 bases, and 12 bases separated the two germline ends. The CDR3 extends over 14 amino acids. CDR1 is SGHDN and CDR2 is FVKESK in the germline V gene. CDR3 sequence (DNA): TGTGCCAGCAGCCAAGGGACAAAAGACAAGACCCAGTACTTC. The encoded protein is CASSQGTKDKTQYF.

This chain uses TRBV6-1 with TRBJ2-7; 9 bases are shared with TRBD1. J was trimmed by 1 base and V by 8 bases; bases with no gene match: 6. Germline values: CDR1 MNHNS, CDR2 SASEGT. CDR3 size: 14 residues. DNA for the CDR3: TGTGCCAGCTACGGGACAGGGTCGTCCTACGAGCAGTACTTC. It codes for CASYGTGSSYEQYF.

The gene calls are TRBV5-8 and TRBJ1-5; D possibly corresponds to TRBD1 (6 bases). The CDR3 contains 14 residues. Looked up from germline, CDR1 is SGHTS and CDR2 is YDEGEE. V was pared by 6 bases and J by 6 bases, with 16 bases between. The CDR3 region has the DNA TGTGCCAGCACCGTGGGCAGGGGCCGTCAGCCCCAGCATTTT. The encoded protein is CASTVGRGRQPQHF.